These 8 T cell receptor beta chains came from one sample sequenced in a study of T cells after yellow fever vaccination. TCRdb analysed the 5' RACE reads with MiXCR anew, one entry per CDR3 protein. Of hundreds of thousands of distinct CDR3 sequences in the sample, 12% were seen once. The material was PBMCs, obtained on the day of the yellow fever booster vaccination. The receptors derive from a man aged 30-40 years who received the YFV17D yellow fever vaccine.

This clonotype showed up just a few times. The chain uses TRBV28 and TRBJ2-5, with 9 bases fitting TRBD2. The CDR3 length is 16 residues. V lost 5 bases and J lost 1; bases outside the gene matches: 8. Germline values: CDR1 MDHEN, CDR2 SYDVKM. CDR3 region: CASSPNSGSFQETQYF. DNA of the CDR3: TGTGCCAGCAGTCCCAATAGCGGGAGTTTCCAAGAGACCCAGTACTTC.

About this clonotype itself: The conserved final phenylalanine or tryptophan is absent from the CDR3, which likely points to a read error. Written as DNA, the CDR3 is TGCGCCAGCAGCCAACTTGTCGAGTGGCCCCAGCATTCT. As protein: CASSQLVEWPQHS. The J gene is TRBJ1-5, the V gene TRBV4-1; D unresolved. The ends were cut back, 2 bases at V and 9 bases at J, with 11 bases in the middle. Germline CDR1 is MGHRA and CDR2 is YSYEKL. The CDR3 is 13 amino acids.

The sample holds a few counts of this clonotype. This chain uses TRBV5-8 with TRBJ1-4; D unclear. This CDR3 region has 16 residues. Germline V gene data show CDR1 as SGHTS and CDR2 as YDEGEE. Trimming removed 5 bases at V and 5 bases at J, with 19 bases between. The CDR3 DNA reads TGTGCCAGCAGTCTTGGCCGCCGGGGAGGGAATGAAAAACTGTTTTTT. Amino acids: CASSLGRRGGNEKLFF.

The V and J genes are TRBV5-6 and TRBJ2-5, with no clear D. V was clipped by 2 bases and J by 2 bases, with 7 bases between them. Germline V gives CDR1 SGHDT, CDR2 YYEEEE. The CDR3 loop spans 13 amino acids. The CDR3 bases are TGTGCCAGCAGCTTTCTGTCACAAGAGACCCAGTACTTC. It encodes CASSFLSQETQYF.

This chain joins TRBV20-1 and TRBJ2-1; the match to TRBD2 covers 12 bases. This CDR3 spans 13 amino acids. After removal of 8 bases from V and 6 bases from J, the junction contained 5 bases not matched to a gene. Per the germline V gene, CDR1 is DFQATT and CDR2 is SNEGSKA (reference sequence). Written as DNA, the CDR3 is TGCAGTCTTGGACTAGCGGGATTCAATGAGCAGTTCTTC. This gives the protein CSLGLAGFNEQFF.

The CDR3 coding sequence is TGTGCCAGCAGCCAAGGGAGGCGGGAGTCGCTCTCGGTATCGGATACGCAGTATTTT. This translates into CASSQGRRESLSVSDTQYF. The genes are TRBV3-1 and TRBJ2-3, with 7 nucleotides matching TRBD2. The CDR3 contains 19 residues. J was trimmed by 6 bases and V by 1 base; bases with no gene match: 19. Germline V CDR1 and CDR2: LGHDT, YNNKEL (reference sequence).

The genes are TRBV4-2 and TRBJ2-7; TRBD2 matches 7 bases. The CDR3 extends over 16 amino acids. J was trimmed by 7 bases and V by 0 bases; bases with no gene match: 12. CDR1 is LGHNA and CDR2 is YNFKEQ in the germline V gene. The DNA for the CDR3 is TGTGCCAGCAGCCAAGATTCAGGCGGGGGTTGGAAGGAGCAGTACTTC. This codes for CASSQDSGGGWKEQYF.

At least ten counts were recorded for this clonotype. V gene TRBV10-2 combines with J gene TRBJ2-7; 10 bases align to TRBD2. Trimming cost V 7 bases and J 7 bases; bases outside gene matches: 13. This CDR3 comprises 15 residues. CDR1 and CDR2 (germline): WSHSY, SAAADI. CDR3 DNA: TGCGCCAGCAAGTCGTCTAGCGGGAGTAATAGGGAGCAGTACTTC. Encoded protein: CASKSSSGSNREQYF.